This T cell receptor (beta chain) was captured by sequencing in a study of Graves' ophthalmopathy and Graves' hyperthyroidism. Using RNA transcripts, the TCR beta CDR3 regions were amplified. HTBI-primed RT-PCR formed the first round, and a multiplex PCR formed the second. TCRdb redid the calling of the multiplex PCR reads with MiXCR, one entry per CDR3 protein. The table has hundreds of thousands of distinct CDR3 sequences, 15% seen once. There are 13 residues in the CDR3. Trimming removed 4 bases at V and 3 bases at J, with 9 bases between. Being free of ophthalmopathy for 18 months of follow-up defined stable hyperthyroidism. This clonotype came up many times.

The sample was peripheral blood. The receptor was isolated from a woman aged 18 to 35 with stable Graves' hyperthyroidism. The chain couples TRBV12-3 or TRBV12-4 to TRBJ1-1, with D possibly TRBD1 on 6 matching bases. The CDR3 DNA follows: TGTGCCAGCAGTTCAGGGGCCTACACTGAAGCTTTCTTT. Its protein product is CASSSGAYTEAFF.